This T cell receptor beta chain was observed in a study of PD-1 blockade in classical Hodgkin lymphoma. Points from the study as a whole: CD4+ TCR diversity climbed significantly by C4D1, unlike CD8+ TCR diversity. What caused the repertoire differences, perhaps disease activity or prior therapy, remains undefined. Relative to healthy donors, newly diagnosed patients reportedly had lower baseline TCR diversity, which was reported as lower still in relapsed/refractory patients.

As regards this clone: Its antigen is currently unknown.

Germline V gene sequence: CDR1 SGHNT, CDR2 YYREEE (reference sequence). This CDR3 region has 15 residues. The ends lost 1 base at V and 7 bases at J; junction bases unmatched: 7. The repertoire was sequenced with immunoSEQ multiplex PCR; TCRdb's copy has only in-frame clones and lacks some. The sample records under 25,000 clones, about 81% being singletons. Every patient was affected by relapse after autologous stem cell transplantation, while exposure to brentuximab vedotin was not uniform. The origin of this receptor is a human donor with classical Hodgkin lymphoma. The sequenced sample was peripheral blood mononuclear cells (PBMCs), obtained at baseline. The genes are TRBV5-4 and TRBJ1-4, with TRBD1 matching over 7 bases. The DNA for the CDR3 is TGTGCCAGCAGCTTGACGGACAGGAAGGGTGAAAAACTGTTTTTT. Residues: CASSLTDRKGEKLFF. The full variable domain, rest sourced from reference TRBV5-4 and TRBJ1-4, is ETGVTQSPTHLIKTRGQQVTLRCSSQSGHNTVSWYQQALGQGPQFIFQYYREEENGRGNFPPRFSGLQFPNYSSELNVNALELDDSALYLCASSLTDRKGEKLFFGSGTQLSVL.